What follows are 8 T cell receptor beta chains derived from one specimen sequenced in a study. TCRdb re-called the 5' RACE reads through MiXCR, storing one row per CDR3 protein. The table lists 50,000 to 80,000 distinct CDR3 sequences, approximately 23% of them singletons. The source material was memory CD4+ T cells sorted from a lymph node. Subset: memory CD4+ T cells, CD4+CD45RO+CD25-. The receptors were sampled from a female donor with breast cancer.

The count of this clonotype is one. An end of the junction does not agree with germline; a read error may underlie this. This chain joins TRBV7-2 and TRBJ1-1, with D perhaps matching TRBD1 (5 bases). The CDR3 is 13 residues long. Germline CDR1 SGHTA, CDR2 FQGNSA. The CDR3: CASSLEGNTESFF. CDR3 bases: TGTGCCAGCAGCTTAGAGGGGAACACTGAATCTTTCTTT.

This clonotype came up a few times. The chain recombines TRBV5-1 with TRBJ1-5; D gene uncertain. CDR1 SGHRS and CDR2 YFSETQ come from the germline V gene. Trimming took 0 bases from V and 6 from J, leaving 10 bases between them. The CDR3 spans 14 residues. In DNA form, the CDR3 reads TGCGCCAGCAGCTTGGGCGGTTTTCGTCAGCCCCAGCATTTT. Its protein is CASSLGGFRQPQHF.

This clonotype has just a few counts. J is TRBJ2-1 and V is TRBV6-1, with D maybe TRBD2 (5 bases). Trimming removed 8 bases from V and 8 bases from J, with 22 bases in between. CDR1 is MNHNS, CDR2 SASEGT, per germline. The CDR3 is 15 residues long. This CDR3 is CASQASTSPGHEQFF. CDR3 nucleotide sequence: TGTGCCAGCCAGGCTAGCACCTCCCCCGGGCATGAGCAGTTCTTC.

This chain links TRBV27 with TRBJ1-5; no definite D call. This CDR3 has 11 residues. Germline V gives CDR1 MNHEY, CDR2 SMNVEV (reference sequence). The V end lost 3 bases, the J end lost 6 bases, and 3 bases lay between the germline ends. In DNA form, the CDR3 reads TGTGCCAGCAGTTTCCCTCAGCCCCAGCATTTT. Protein: CASSFPQPQHF.

Points on this clonotype: Given the absence of the conserved phenylalanine or tryptophan at the CDR3 end, a read error is likely. The chain joins TRBV7-8 to TRBJ2-7; D tentatively fits TRBD1 or TRBD2 (6 bases each). The ends were cut back, 2 bases at V and 2 bases at J, with 16 bases in the middle. Looked up from germline, CDR1 is SGHVS and CDR2 is FQNEAQ. The CDR3 consists of 16 residues. In DNA form, the CDR3 reads TGTGCCAGCAGCTTAATCTCGAGGGGGGCGACCTACGAGCAGTACTCC. Its translation is CASSLISRGATYEQYS.

At least ten counts were recorded for this clonotype. The chain recombines TRBV20-1 with TRBJ2-7; D is perhaps TRBD1 or TRBD2 (5 bases each). The V gene's germline CDR1 is DFQATT and CDR2 SNEGSKA (reference sequence). The CDR3 runs 13 residues. The V gene lost 7 bases and the J gene lost 1 base, with 14 bases spanning the gap. CDR3 sequence reads: CSVLGDVSYEQYF. CDR3 DNA: TGCAGTGTTTTGGGGGACGTTTCCTACGAGCAGTACTTC.

This clonotype showed up many times. For the CDR3, the DNA is TGCAGCGTCAAGAGAAGCCAGGGAGACTATGGCTACACCTTC. Its translation: CSVKRSQGDYGYTF. The chain is built from TRBV29-1 and TRBJ1-2, with TRBD1 as a possible D gene (5 bases). This CDR3 has 14 residues. The germline gives CDR1 SQVTM, CDR2 ANQGSEA. The V end lost 6 bases, the J end lost 3 bases, and 17 bases lay between the germline ends.

Note on this clonotype: This may stem from a read error, because a much larger clone lies one nucleotide away. The genes are TRBV6-2 or TRBV6-3 and TRBJ2-3, with D tentatively TRBD2 (5 bases). Germline V gives CDR1 MNHEY, CDR2 SVGEGT. The ends were cut back, 6 bases at V and 5 bases at J, with 18 bases in the middle. There are 15 residues in the CDR3. CDR3 sequence: CASRPPLGRGDTQYF. In DNA form, the CDR3 reads TGTGCCAGCAGACCGCCACTGGGTCGGGGAGATACGCAGTATTTT.